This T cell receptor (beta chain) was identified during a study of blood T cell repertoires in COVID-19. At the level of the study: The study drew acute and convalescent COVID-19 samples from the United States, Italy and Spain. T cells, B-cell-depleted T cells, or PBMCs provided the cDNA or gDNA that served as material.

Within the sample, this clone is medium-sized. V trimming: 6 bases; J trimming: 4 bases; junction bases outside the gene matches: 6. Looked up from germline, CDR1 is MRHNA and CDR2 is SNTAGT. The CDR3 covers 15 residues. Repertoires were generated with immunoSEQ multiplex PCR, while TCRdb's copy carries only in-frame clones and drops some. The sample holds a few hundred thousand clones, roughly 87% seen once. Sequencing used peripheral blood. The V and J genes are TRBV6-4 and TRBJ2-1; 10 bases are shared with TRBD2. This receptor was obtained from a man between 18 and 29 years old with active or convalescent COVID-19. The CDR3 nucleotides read TGTGCCAGCAGCCCCGGGACTAGCGAATACAATGAGCAGTTCTTC. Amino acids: CASSPGTSEYNEQFF.